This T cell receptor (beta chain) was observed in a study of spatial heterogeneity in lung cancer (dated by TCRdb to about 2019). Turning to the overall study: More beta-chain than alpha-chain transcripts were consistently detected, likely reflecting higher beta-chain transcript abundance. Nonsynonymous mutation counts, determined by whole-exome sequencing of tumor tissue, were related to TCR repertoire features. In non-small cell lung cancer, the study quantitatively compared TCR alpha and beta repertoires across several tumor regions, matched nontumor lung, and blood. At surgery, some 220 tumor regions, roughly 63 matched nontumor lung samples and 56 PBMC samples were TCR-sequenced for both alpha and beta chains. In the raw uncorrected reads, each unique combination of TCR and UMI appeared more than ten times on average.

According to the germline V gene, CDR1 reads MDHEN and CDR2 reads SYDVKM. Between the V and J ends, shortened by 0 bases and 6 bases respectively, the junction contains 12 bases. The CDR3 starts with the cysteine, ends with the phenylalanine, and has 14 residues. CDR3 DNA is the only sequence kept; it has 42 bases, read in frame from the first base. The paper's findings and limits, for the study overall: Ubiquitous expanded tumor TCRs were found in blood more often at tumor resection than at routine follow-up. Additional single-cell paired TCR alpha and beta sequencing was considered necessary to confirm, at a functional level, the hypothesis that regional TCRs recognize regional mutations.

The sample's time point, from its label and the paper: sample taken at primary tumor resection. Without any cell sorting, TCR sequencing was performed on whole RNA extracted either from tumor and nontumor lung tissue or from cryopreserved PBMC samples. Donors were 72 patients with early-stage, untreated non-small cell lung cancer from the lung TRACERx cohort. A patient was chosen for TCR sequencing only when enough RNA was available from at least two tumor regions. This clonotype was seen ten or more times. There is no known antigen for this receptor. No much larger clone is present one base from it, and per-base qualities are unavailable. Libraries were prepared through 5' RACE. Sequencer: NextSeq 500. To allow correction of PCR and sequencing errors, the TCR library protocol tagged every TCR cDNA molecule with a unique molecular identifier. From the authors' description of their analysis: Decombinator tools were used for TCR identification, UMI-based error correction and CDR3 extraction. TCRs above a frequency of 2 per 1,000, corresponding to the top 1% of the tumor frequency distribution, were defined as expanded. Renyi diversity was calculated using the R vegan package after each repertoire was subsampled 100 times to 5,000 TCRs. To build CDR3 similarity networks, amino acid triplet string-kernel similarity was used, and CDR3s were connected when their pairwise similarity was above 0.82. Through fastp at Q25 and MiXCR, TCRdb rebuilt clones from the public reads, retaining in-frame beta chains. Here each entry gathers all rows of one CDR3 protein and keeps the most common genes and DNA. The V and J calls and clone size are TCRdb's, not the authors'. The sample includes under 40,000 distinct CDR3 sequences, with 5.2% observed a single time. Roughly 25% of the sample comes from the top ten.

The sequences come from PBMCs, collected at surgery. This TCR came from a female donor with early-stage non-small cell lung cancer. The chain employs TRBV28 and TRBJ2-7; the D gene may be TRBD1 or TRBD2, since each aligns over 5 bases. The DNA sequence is TGTGCCAGCAGTTTATGGGGGGTGTCCATCGAGCAGTACTTC. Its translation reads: CASSLWGVSIEQYF. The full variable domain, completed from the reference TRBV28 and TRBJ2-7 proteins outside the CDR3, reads DVKVTQSSRYLVKRTGEKVFLECVQDMDHENMFWYRQDPGLGLRLIYFSYDVKMKEKGDIPEGYSVSREKKERFSLILESASTNQTSMYLCASSLWGVSIEQYFGPGTRLTVT.